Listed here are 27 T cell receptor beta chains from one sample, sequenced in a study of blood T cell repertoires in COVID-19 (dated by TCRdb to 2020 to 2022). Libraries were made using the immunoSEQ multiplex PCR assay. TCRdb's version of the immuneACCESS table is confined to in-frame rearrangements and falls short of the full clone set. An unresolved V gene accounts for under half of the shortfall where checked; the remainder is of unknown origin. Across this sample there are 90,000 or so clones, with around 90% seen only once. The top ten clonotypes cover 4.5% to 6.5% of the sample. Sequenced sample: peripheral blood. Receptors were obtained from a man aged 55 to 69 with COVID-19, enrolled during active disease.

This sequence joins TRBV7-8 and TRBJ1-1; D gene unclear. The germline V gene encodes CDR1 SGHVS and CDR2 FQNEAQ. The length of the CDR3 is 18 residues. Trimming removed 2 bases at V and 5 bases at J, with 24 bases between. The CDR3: CASSLNKDGRTSGTEAFF. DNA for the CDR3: TGTGCCAGCAGCTTAAACAAGGACGGCCGGACTTCTGGGACTGAAGCTTTCTTT.

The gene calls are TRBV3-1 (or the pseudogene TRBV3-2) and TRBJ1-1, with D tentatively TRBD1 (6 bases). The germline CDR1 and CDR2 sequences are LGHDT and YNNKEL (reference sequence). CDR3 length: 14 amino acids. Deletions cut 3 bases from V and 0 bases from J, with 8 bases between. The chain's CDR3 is CASSHTGLNTEAFF. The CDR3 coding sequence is TGTGCCAGCAGCCACACAGGGCTGAACACTGAAGCTTTCTTT.

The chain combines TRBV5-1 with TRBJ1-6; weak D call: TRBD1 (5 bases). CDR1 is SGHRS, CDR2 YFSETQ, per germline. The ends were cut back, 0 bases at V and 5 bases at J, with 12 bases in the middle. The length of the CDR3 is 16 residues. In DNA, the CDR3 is TGCGCCAGCAGCTTGGATGGGGGGACGGATAATTCACCCCTCCACTTT. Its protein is CASSLDGGTDNSPLHF.

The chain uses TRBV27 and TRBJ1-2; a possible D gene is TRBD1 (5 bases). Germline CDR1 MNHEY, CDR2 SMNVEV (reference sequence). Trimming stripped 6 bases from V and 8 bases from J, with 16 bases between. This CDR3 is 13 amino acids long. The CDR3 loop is CASSPSREGGYTF. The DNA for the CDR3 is TGTGCCAGCAGCCCGAGCCGGGAGGGGGGCTACACCTTC.

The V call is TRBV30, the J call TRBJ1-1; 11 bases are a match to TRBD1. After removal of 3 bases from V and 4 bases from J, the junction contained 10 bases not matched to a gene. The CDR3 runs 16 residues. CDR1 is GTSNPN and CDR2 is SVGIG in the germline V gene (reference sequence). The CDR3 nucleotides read TGTGCCTGGAGAGGGGACAGGGGGTTAGTGGTCACTGAAGCTTTCTTT. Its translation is CAWRGDRGLVVTEAFF.

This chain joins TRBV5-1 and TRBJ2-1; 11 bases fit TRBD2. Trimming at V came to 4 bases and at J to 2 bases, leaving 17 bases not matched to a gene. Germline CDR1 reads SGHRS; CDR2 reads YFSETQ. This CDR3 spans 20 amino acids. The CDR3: CASSVNPGLAEDRAYNEQFF. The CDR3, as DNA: TGCGCCAGCAGCGTAAATCCGGGACTAGCGGAAGACAGAGCCTACAATGAGCAGTTCTTC.

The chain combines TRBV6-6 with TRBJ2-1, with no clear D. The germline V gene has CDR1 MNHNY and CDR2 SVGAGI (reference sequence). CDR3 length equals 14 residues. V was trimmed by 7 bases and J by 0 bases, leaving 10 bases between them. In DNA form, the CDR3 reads TGTGCCAGCACACTGGAGAGCTCCTACAATGAGCAGTTCTTC. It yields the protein CASTLESSYNEQFF.

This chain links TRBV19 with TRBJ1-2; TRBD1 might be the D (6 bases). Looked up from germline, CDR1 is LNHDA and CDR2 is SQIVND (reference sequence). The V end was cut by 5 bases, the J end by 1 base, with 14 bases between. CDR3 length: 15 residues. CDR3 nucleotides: TGTGCCAGTAGTTTTATAACAGGGAATAACTATGGCTACACCTTC. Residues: CASSFITGNNYGYTF.

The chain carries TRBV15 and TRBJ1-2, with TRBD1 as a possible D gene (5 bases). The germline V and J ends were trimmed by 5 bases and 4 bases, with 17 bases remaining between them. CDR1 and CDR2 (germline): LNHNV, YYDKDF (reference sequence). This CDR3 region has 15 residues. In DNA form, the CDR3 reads TGTGCCACCAGCGCCGACCAACCAGGGATCTATGGCTACACCTTC. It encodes CATSADQPGIYGYTF.

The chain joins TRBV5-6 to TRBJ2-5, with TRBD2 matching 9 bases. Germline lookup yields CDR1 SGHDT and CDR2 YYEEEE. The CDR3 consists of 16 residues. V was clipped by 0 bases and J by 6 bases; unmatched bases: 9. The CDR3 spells CASSLGAGGPGKTQYF. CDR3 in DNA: TGTGCCAGCAGCTTGGGGGCGGGAGGGCCCGGAAAGACCCAGTACTTC.

Here the CDR3 reads CASSFGGGPSTDTQYF. The CDR3 bases are TGCGCCAGCAGCTTCGGGGGAGGGCCCAGCACAGATACGCAGTATTTT. The chain employs TRBV5-1 and TRBJ2-3; 7 nucleotides match TRBD2. Germline CDR1 and CDR2: SGHRS and YFSETQ. The CDR3 has 16 amino acids. The J segment lost 0 bases and the V segment lost 2 bases, leaving 6 bases of the junction unmatched.

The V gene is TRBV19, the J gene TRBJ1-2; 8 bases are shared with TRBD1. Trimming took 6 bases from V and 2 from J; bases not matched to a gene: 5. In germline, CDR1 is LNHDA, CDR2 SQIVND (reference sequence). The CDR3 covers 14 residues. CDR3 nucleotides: TGTGCCAGTAGGACCAGGGGGCTCAACTATGGCTACACCTTC. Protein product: CASRTRGLNYGYTF.

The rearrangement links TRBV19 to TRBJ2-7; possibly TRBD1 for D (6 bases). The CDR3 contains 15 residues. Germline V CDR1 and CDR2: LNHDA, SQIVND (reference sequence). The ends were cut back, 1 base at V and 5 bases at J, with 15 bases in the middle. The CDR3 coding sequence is TGTGCCAGTAGTATAGGGAAGCAGGGGAGAAACGAGCAGTACTTC. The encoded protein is CASSIGKQGRNEQYF. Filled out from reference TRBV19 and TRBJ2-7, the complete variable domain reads DGGITQSPKYLFRKEGQNVTLSCEQNLNHDAMYWYRQDPGQGLRLIYYSQIVNDFQKGDIAEGYSVSREKKESFPLTVTSAQKNPTAFYLCASSIGKQGRNEQYFGPGTRLTVT.

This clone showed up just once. CDR3 residues: CASSQVGPGRTGGRAEAFF. The CDR3 region has the DNA TGTGCCAGCAGTCAGGTGGGACCAGGCAGGACAGGGGGCAGGGCTGAAGCTTTCTTT. The chain uses TRBV7-2 and TRBJ1-1; TRBD1 matches 11 bases. The J segment lost 6 bases and the V segment lost 6 bases, leaving 21 bases of the junction unmatched. Germline-derived CDR1 and CDR2 are SGHTA and FQGNSA. The CDR3 contains 19 residues.

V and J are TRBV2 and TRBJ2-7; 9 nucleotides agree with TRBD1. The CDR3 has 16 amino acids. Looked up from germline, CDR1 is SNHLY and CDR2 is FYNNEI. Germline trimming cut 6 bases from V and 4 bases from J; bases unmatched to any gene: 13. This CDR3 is CASSAWRTGESYEQYF. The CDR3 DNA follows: TGTGCCAGCAGCGCTTGGCGGACAGGGGAAAGTTACGAGCAGTACTTC.

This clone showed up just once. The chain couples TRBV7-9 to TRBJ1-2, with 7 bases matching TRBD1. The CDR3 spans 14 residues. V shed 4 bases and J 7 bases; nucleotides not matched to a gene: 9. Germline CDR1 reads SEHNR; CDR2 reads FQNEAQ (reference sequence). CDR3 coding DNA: TGTGCCAGCAGCTCTCAACAGGGGTTGGGTGGCTACACCTTC. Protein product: CASSSQQGLGGYTF.

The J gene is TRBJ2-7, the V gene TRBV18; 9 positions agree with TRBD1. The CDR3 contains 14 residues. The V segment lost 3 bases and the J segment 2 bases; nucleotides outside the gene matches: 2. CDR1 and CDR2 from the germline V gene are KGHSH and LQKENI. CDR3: CASSPGTGPYEQYF. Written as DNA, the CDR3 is TGTGCCAGCTCACCCGGGACAGGGCCCTACGAGCAGTACTTC.

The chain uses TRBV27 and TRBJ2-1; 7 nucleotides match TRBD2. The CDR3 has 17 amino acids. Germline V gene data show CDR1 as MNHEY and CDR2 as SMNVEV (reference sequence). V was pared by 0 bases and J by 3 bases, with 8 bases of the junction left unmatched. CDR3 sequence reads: CASSLSGGGPIYNEQFF. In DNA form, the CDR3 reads TGTGCCAGCAGTTTATCCGGGGGAGGGCCCATCTACAATGAGCAGTTCTTC.

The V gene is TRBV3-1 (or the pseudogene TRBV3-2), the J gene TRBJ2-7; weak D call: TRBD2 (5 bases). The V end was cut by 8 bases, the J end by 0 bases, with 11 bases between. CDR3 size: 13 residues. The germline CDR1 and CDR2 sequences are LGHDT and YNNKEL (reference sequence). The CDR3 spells CASGISASYEQYF. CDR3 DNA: TGTGCCAGCGGAATTAGCGCCTCCTACGAGCAGTACTTC.

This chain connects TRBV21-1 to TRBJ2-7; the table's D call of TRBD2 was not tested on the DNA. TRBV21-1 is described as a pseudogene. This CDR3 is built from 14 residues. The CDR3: CATWLAGDHYEQYF. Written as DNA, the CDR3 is TGTGCCACTTGGCTAGCGGGAGATCACTACGAGCAGTACTTC.

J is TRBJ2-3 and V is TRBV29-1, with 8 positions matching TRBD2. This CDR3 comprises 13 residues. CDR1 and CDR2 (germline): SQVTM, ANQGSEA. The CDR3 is CTYGGGAEDTQYF. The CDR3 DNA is TGCACCTACGGGGGGGGAGCCGAAGATACGCAGTATTTT.

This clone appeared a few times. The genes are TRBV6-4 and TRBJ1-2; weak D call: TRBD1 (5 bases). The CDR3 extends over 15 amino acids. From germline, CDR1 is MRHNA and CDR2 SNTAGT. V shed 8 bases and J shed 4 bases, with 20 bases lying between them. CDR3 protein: CASRGTLDGTYGYTF. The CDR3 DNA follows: TGTGCCAGCCGCGGGACTCTTGATGGAACCTATGGCTACACCTTC.

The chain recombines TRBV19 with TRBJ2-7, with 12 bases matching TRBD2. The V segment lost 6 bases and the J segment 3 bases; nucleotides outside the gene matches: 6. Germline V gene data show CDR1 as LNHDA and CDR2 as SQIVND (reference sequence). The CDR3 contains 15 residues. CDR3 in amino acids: CASSLGLAGFYEQYF. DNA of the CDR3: TGTGCCAGTAGCCTCGGACTAGCGGGATTCTACGAGCAGTACTTC.

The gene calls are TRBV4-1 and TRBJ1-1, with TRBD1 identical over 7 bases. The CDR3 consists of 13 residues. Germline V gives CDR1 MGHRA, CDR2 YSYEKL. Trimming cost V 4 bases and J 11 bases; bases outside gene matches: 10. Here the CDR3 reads CASSPIGQVLAFF. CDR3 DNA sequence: TGCGCCAGCAGCCCCATTGGACAGGTTTTGGCTTTCTTT.

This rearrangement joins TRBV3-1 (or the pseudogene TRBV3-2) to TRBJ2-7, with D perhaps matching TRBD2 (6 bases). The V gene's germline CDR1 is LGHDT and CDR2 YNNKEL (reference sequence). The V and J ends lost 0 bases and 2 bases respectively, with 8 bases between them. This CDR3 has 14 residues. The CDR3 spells CASSQDLATYEQYF. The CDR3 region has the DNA TGTGCCAGCAGCCAAGACCTAGCGACCTACGAGCAGTACTTC.

The DNA of the CDR3 is TGCGCCAGCAGTATAGAAGCTAACTATGGCTACACCTTC. Translation: CASSIEANYGYTF. The chain links TRBV5-1 to TRBJ1-2; D remains unclear. CDR3 length: 13 amino acids. Trimming stripped 5 bases from V and 0 bases from J, with 8 bases between. The germline V gene has CDR1 SGHRS and CDR2 YFSETQ. Based on the CDR3 plus reference TRBV5-1 and TRBJ1-2, the full variable domain is KAGVTQTPRYLIKTRGQQVTLSCSPISGHRSVSWYQQTPGQGLQFLFEYFSETQRNKGNFPGRFSGRQFSNSRSEMNVSTLELGDSALYLCASSIEANYGYTFGSGTRLTVV.

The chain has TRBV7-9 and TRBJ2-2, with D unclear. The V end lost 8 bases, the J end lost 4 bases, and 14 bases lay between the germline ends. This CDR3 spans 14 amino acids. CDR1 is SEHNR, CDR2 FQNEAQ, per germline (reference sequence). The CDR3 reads CASSAPSVTGELFF. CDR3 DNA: TGTGCCAGCTCCGCCCCCTCAGTCACCGGGGAGCTGTTTTTT.